This T cell receptor beta chain was sequenced in a study of T cells after yellow fever vaccination. Study summary: Preparing low-cell-number fractions relied on SMART-Seq v4 Ultra Low Input. Whole-study results and caveats: A secondary response was less intense yet reached its peak sooner, at day 5 versus 15. Post-booster repertoires contained most primary-vaccination clones again (roughly 96% CD4, about 90% CD8).

On this clonotype itself: As yet, its antigen is unknown.

CDR1 is SEHNR and CDR2 is FQNEAQ in the germline V gene (reference sequence). Trimming removed 5 bases at V and 3 bases at J, with 14 bases between. The CDR3 consists of 14 residues. A 5'RACE template-switching step, the method used to make TCR cDNA, added a universal primer site and UMIs. One entry per CDR3 protein results from TCRdb running MiXCR on the 5' RACE reads. The sample holds about 350,000 distinct CDR3 sequences, roughly 8.3% seen once. This TCR was sampled from a man aged 18 to 30 who received the YFV17D yellow fever vaccine. This chain connects TRBV7-9 to TRBJ2-7; D is ambiguous. This specimen consisted of PBMCs, obtained approximately 47 days after the first yellow fever vaccination. As DNA, the CDR3 is TGTGCCAGCAGCCCAGGCCGATCATACTACGAGCAGTACTTC. Residues: CASSPGRSYYEQYF.